These 29 T cell receptor beta chains originate from one sample sequenced in a study of HIV-infected patients and healthy controls. All unsorted peripheral T cells were captured because whole blood was used without fractionation. Reverse transcription used around 500 ng RNA and constant-region primers for alpha and beta. Each of the alpha and beta chains got its own library through chain-specific third strand synthesis with indices. In TCRdb, the 5' RACE reads were re-called with MiXCR into one record per CDR3 protein. The data contain some 20,000 distinct CDR3 sequences, roughly an eighth of them singletons. Sequences were obtained from blood. Every receptor here comes from an adult in good health.

In this sample, this clonotype turned up many times. The rearrangement joins TRBV5-1 to TRBJ1-6; the match to TRBD1 covers 7 bases. V was pared by 5 bases and J by 10 bases, with 9 bases of the junction left unmatched. Germline-derived CDR1 and CDR2 are SGHRS and YFSETQ. CDR3 size: 14 residues. The CDR3 coding sequence is TGCGCCAGCAGTTTGAACAGGGGTAACTCACCCCTCCACTTT. Encoded protein: CASSLNRGNSPLHF. Full variable domain (outside the CDR3, taken from reference TRBV5-1 and TRBJ1-6): KAGVTQTPRYLIKTRGQQVTLSCSPISGHRSVSWYQQTPGQGLQFLFEYFSETQRNKGNFPGRFSGRQFSNSRSEMNVSTLELGDSALYLCASSLNRGNSPLHFGNGTRLTVT.

V is TRBV4-3 and J is TRBJ1-6; the match to TRBD1 covers 8 bases. CDR1 and CDR2 (germline): LGHNA, YSLEER. This CDR3 is built from 18 residues. V lost 0 bases and J lost 7; bases outside the gene matches: 11. The CDR3 nucleotides read TGCGCCAGCAGCCAAGATCTAGTTGTGACAGGGGAAAATTCACCCCTCCACTTT. Its protein is CASSQDLVVTGENSPLHF.

This clonotype was detected only a few times. This CDR3 is CASSYLRTEAFF. CDR3 DNA sequence: TGTGCCAGCAGTTACCTCCGCACTGAAGCTTTCTTT. This chain connects TRBV6-2 or TRBV6-3 to TRBJ1-1; D unclear. V was cut by 2 bases and J by 4 bases, with 5 bases left in between. CDR1 MNHEY and CDR2 SVGEGT come from the germline V gene. This CDR3 contains 12 residues.

This clonotype is medium-sized within its sample. At one end, the junction sequence differs from germline, possibly due to a read error. The genes are TRBV6-2 or TRBV6-3 and TRBJ2-2; 8 bases map to TRBD2. Germline CDR1 is MNHEY and CDR2 is SVGEGT. This CDR3 has 18 amino acids. The DNA for the CDR3 is TGTGCCAGCAGTTCTGATAGACAGGATCCGGGAGGGCCCGGCGAGCTGTTTTTT. Translation: CASSSDRQDPGGPGELFF.

This clonotype was counted ten times or more. V gene TRBV6-5 combines with J gene TRBJ1-6; D uncertain. CDR3 length: 13 residues. V shed 10 bases and J shed 6 bases, with 13 bases lying between them. Looked up from germline, CDR1 is MNHEY and CDR2 is SVGAGI. This chain's CDR3 is CATLRGPNSPLHF. CDR3 DNA sequence: TGTGCCACCCTCAGAGGGCCTAATTCACCCCTCCACTTT.

This clonotype came up many times. The CDR3, as DNA: TGTGCCAGCAGTCAACAGGCGGCGGTAGGCACAGATACGCAGTATTTT. The encoded protein is CASSQQAAVGTDTQYF. The chain couples TRBV7-2 to TRBJ2-3, with D perhaps matching TRBD1 (5 bases). In germline, CDR1 is SGHTA, CDR2 FQGNSA. The CDR3 loop spans 16 amino acids. V was pared by 6 bases and J by 1 base, with 17 bases between.

The CDR3 loop reads CASRIGDPTNYGYTF. DNA for the CDR3: TGTGCCAGTAGGATTGGAGACCCTACTAACTATGGCTACACCTTC. The rearrangement joins TRBV19 to TRBJ1-2, with D unclear. V gave up 6 bases and J gave up 0 bases, with 14 bases separating them. Germline CDR1 reads LNHDA; CDR2 reads SQIVND (reference sequence). This CDR3 contains 15 residues.

This clonotype was detected only a few times. The chain uses TRBV7-3 and TRBJ2-2; tentatively, D is TRBD1 or TRBD2 (5 bases each). The germline CDR1 and CDR2 sequences are SGHTA and FQGTGA. V lost 0 bases to trimming and J lost 4 bases, with 12 bases between them. This CDR3 is built from 16 residues. CDR3 nucleotides: TGTGCCAGCAGCTTAACCCGTGGGGGTACCACCGGGGAGCTGTTTTTT. Translating it yields CASSLTRGGTTGELFF.

The V and J genes are TRBV12-3 or TRBV12-4 and TRBJ1-5, with D unresolved. This CDR3 region has 13 residues. V was cut by 6 bases and J by 2 bases, with 8 bases left in between. CDR3 amino acids: CASRTLGNQPQHF. The DNA for the CDR3 is TGTGCCAGCAGGACCTTGGGCAATCAGCCCCAGCATTTT.

The sample holds many counts of this clonotype. The V call is TRBV12-3 or TRBV12-4, the J call TRBJ1-4; 7 nucleotides align to TRBD1. This CDR3 spans 16 amino acids. The J segment lost 5 bases and the V segment lost 5 bases, leaving 11 bases of the junction unmatched. CDR3 nucleotides: TGTGCCAGCAGTCCCGGGACAGCGTACATAAATGAAAAACTGTTTTTT. Translated, it gives CASSPGTAYINEKLFF.

The sample holds many counts of this clonotype. This chain uses TRBV3-1 with TRBJ2-2; D unclear. Germline CDR1 and CDR2: LGHDT and YNNKEL (reference sequence). V gave up 2 bases and J gave up 4 bases, with 5 bases separating them. The CDR3 has 13 residues. The CDR3 reads CASSQTSTGELFF. The DNA for the CDR3 is TGTGCCAGCAGCCAAACATCCACCGGGGAGCTGTTTTTT.

This clonotype was counted at least ten times. The CDR3 sequence is CASSQGQAPYEQYF. The CDR3 nucleotides are TGTGCCAGCAGCCAGGGACAAGCCCCCTACGAGCAGTACTTC. The chain uses TRBV4-2 and TRBJ2-7; possibly TRBD1 for D (6 bases). The germline CDR1 and CDR2 sequences are LGHNA and YNFKEQ. Deletions cut 3 bases from V and 2 bases from J, with 11 bases between. This CDR3 contains 14 residues.

This clonotype was detected ten times or more. The CDR3, as DNA: TGTGCCAGCAGCTTGGGGATCAGGGCTGAAGGTCAGCCCCAGCATTTT. Protein product: CASSLGIRAEGQPQHF. The gene calls are TRBV5-6 and TRBJ1-5, with a tentative D call TRBD1 (5 bases). The V gene lost 0 bases and the J gene lost 6 bases, with 16 bases spanning the gap. CDR3 size: 16 residues. In germline, CDR1 is SGHDT, CDR2 YYEEEE.

The table lists this clonotype with many counts. The genes are TRBV28 and TRBJ2-3; D possibly corresponds to TRBD1 (6 bases). The CDR3 contains 15 residues. Trimming cost V 5 bases and J 2 bases, with 14 bases left between them. CDR1 and CDR2 (germline): MDHEN, SYDVKM. The CDR3 protein is CASSLTGMNTDTQYF. For the CDR3, the DNA is TGTGCCAGCAGTCTTACAGGGATGAACACAGATACGCAGTATTTT.

This clonotype was counted ten times or more. This CDR3 reads CASSQGAAGNTIYF. CDR3 bases: TGTGCCAGCAGCCAAGGGGCTGCTGGAAACACCATATATTTT. The J gene is TRBJ1-3, the V gene TRBV3-1; D gene ambiguous. Trimming removed 1 base at V and 2 bases at J, with 6 bases between. CDR1 and CDR2 (germline): LGHDT, YNNKEL (reference sequence). This CDR3 contains 14 residues.

This clonotype was found many times. V is TRBV29-1 and J is TRBJ2-7; a weak D match, TRBD1 (6 bases). CDR3 length: 14 amino acids. V lost 5 bases, J lost 0 bases, and 14 bases lay in between. Germline CDR1 is SQVTM and CDR2 is ANQGSEA. The CDR3 spells CSVIRDTLSYEQYF. The CDR3 nucleotides read TGCAGCGTTATCAGGGACACCCTCTCCTACGAGCAGTACTTC.

The chain is built from TRBV7-2 and TRBJ1-2; D unresolved. Trimming stripped 3 bases from V and 6 bases from J, with 8 bases between. The CDR3 has 12 amino acids. Per the germline V gene, CDR1 is SGHTA and CDR2 is FQGNSA. CDR3 DNA: TGTGCCAGCAGCTTCTACACAGATGGCTACACCTTC. It translates to CASSFYTDGYTF.

This clonotype was counted only a few times. The chain couples TRBV5-4 to TRBJ2-3; 7 bases map to TRBD2. This CDR3 has 17 amino acids. V shed 3 bases, J shed 4 bases, and the junction held 14 bases outside the gene matches. Germline V gene sequence: CDR1 SGHNT, CDR2 YYREEE (reference sequence). This CDR3 is CASSSLRSSGTADTQYF. The DNA for the CDR3 is TGTGCCAGCAGCTCCCTGAGGTCTAGCGGCACGGCAGATACGCAGTATTTT.

This clonotype was counted ten times or more. The V and J genes are TRBV6-2 or TRBV6-3 and TRBJ1-2; D call uncertain. Between the trimmed V and J ends, which lost 2 bases and 0 bases, there was a span of 4 bases. The CDR3 runs to 13 residues. Germline CDR1 MNHEY, CDR2 SVGEGT. CDR3 DNA: TGTGCCAGCAGTTACGAAGCTAACTATGGCTACACCTTC. Encoded protein: CASSYEANYGYTF.

In this sample, this clonotype is medium-sized. The rearrangement links TRBV5-6 to TRBJ2-7; D is tentatively TRBD1 or TRBD2 (5 bases each). The CDR3 totals 15 residues. Germline CDR1 is SGHDT and CDR2 is YYEEEE. The V gene lost 4 bases and the J gene lost 3 bases, with 17 bases spanning the gap. CDR3 DNA sequence: TGTGCCAGCAGCCCAACCGGGACGGCTATCTACGAGCAGTACTTC. This sequence encodes CASSPTGTAIYEQYF.

There are many counts of this clonotype. The genes are TRBV6-2 or TRBV6-3 and TRBJ2-3, with D unresolved. Germline loops: CDR1 MNHEY, CDR2 SVGEGT. This CDR3 is 13 amino acids long. V was clipped by 0 bases and J by 3 bases, with 4 bases between them. The CDR3 region has the DNA TGTGCCAGCAGTTACTCGACTACAGATACGCAGTATTTT. Translated, it gives CASSYSTTDTQYF.

This clonotype qualifies as medium-sized. The chain has TRBV3-1 and TRBJ1-6; 7 bases map to TRBD1. The CDR3 has 16 residues. V lost 4 bases and J lost 0; bases outside the gene matches: 3. CDR1 and CDR2 from the germline V gene are LGHDT and YNNKEL (reference sequence). The CDR3 protein is CASSPQGSSYNSPLHF. CDR3 in DNA: TGTGCCAGCAGCCCACAGGGGAGCTCCTATAATTCACCCCTCCACTTT. The full variable domain, rest sourced from reference TRBV3-1 and TRBJ1-6, is DTAVSQTPKYLVTQMGNDKSIKCEQNLGHDTMYWYKQDSKKFLKIMFSYNNKELIINETVPNRFSPKSPDKAHLNLHINSLELGDSAVYFCASSPQGSSYNSPLHFGNGTRLTVT.

At least ten counts were recorded for this clonotype. The rearrangement joins TRBV4-3 to TRBJ2-5; 11 bases match TRBD2. The germline V gene has CDR1 LGHNA and CDR2 YSLEER. The CDR3 loop spans 17 amino acids. Losses at the gene ends were 0 bases for V and 10 bases for J; bases not matched to a gene: 13. The CDR3 coding sequence is TGCGCCAGCAGCCAAGATTTGTGGGCTTCGACTAGCGGGGACCAGTACTTC. This gives the protein CASSQDLWASTSGDQYF.

This clonotype was recorded many times. This sequence joins TRBV12-3 or TRBV12-4 and TRBJ1-1; D not resolved. There are 14 residues in the CDR3. Trimming shortened V by 7 bases and J by 5 bases, and 17 bases separated the two germline ends. DNA of the CDR3: TGTGCCAGCACCTCCCAGACCTCGGGAACTGAAGCTTTCTTT. As protein: CASTSQTSGTEAFF.

J is TRBJ2-3 and V is TRBV20-1; TRBD1 is a possible D gene (6 bases). The V gene lost 6 bases and the J gene lost 3 bases, with 16 bases spanning the gap. The CDR3 totals 14 residues. CDR1 and CDR2 from the germline V gene are DFQATT and SNEGSKA (reference sequence). CDR3 sequence (DNA): TGCAGTGCGACGACAGGTACAGGAACAGATACGCAGTATTTT. This gives the protein CSATTGTGTDTQYF.

There are many counts of this clonotype. The chain recombines TRBV4-3 with TRBJ1-5; no firm D call. Germline V gene data show CDR1 as LGHNA and CDR2 as YSLEER. Between the trimmed V and J ends, which lost 4 bases and 0 bases, there was a span of 10 bases. CDR3 length: 15 amino acids. The CDR3 region is CASSPGSNSNQPQHF. In DNA form, the CDR3 reads TGCGCCAGCAGCCCCGGTTCCAATAGCAATCAGCCCCAGCATTTT.

Points on this clonotype: The CDR3 ends on some other residue instead of the conserved phenylalanine or tryptophan, so this is likely a read error. It is unclear where the CDR3 begins or ends on the DNA, so no DNA is shown, and the CDR3 is as TCRdb lists it. The rearrangement joins TRBV21-1 to TRBJ1-5. TRBV21-1 is marked as a pseudogene. A total of 11 residues make up the CDR3, ends included. The CDR3 sequence is CASSARRKILA.

This clonotype appeared once. This rearrangement joins TRBV2 to TRBJ2-1; perhaps TRBD2 as D (6 bases). V was shortened by 4 bases and J by 11 bases, with 12 bases between the two germline ends. CDR1 is SNHLY and CDR2 is FYNNEI in the germline V gene. The CDR3 has 12 residues. This chain's CDR3 is CASSGGGGKQFF. The CDR3, as DNA: TGTGCCAGCAGTGGAGGCGGAGGGAAGCAGTTCTTC.

The chain recombines TRBV9 with TRBJ2-1; 7 bases are shared with TRBD2. The CDR3 is 15 residues long. CDR1 and CDR2 from the germline V gene are SGDLS and YYNGEE. The CDR3 loop is CESSVVETSNNEQFF. CDR3 nucleotides: TGTGAAAGCAGCGTAGTGGAGACTAGCAACAATGAGCAGTTCTTC.